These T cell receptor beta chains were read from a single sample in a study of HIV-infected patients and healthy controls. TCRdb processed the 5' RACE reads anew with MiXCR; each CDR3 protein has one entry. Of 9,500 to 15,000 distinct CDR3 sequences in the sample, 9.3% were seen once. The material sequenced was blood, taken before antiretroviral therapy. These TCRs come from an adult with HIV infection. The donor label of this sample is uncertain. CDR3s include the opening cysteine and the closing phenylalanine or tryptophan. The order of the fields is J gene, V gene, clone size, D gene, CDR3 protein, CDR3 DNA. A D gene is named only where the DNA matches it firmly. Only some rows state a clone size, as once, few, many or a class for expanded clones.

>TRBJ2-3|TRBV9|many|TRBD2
CASSVGGLAKTDTQYF
TGTGCCAGCAGCGTAGGCGGACTAGCGAAAACAGATACGCAGTATTTT
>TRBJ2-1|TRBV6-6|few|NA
CASSYPSRLEQFF
TGTGCCAGCAGTTACCCCTCCCGGCTTGAGCAGTTCTTC
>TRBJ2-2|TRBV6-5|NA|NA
CASSYSVRSVVNTGELFF
TGTGCCAGCAGTTACTCCGTACGGAGCGTTGTGAACACCGGGGAGCTGTTTTTT
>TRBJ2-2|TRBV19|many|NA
CASGRQRTNTGELFF
TGTGCCAGTGGCCGACAAAGGACGAACACCGGGGAGCTGTTTTTT
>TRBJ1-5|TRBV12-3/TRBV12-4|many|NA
CASSSSRSQPQHF
TGTGCCAGCAGCTCATCTCGAAGTCAGCCCCAGCATTTT
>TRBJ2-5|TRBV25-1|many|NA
CASSEIRGQETQYF
TGTGCCAGCAGTGAAATTCGGGGGCAAGAGACCCAGTACTTC
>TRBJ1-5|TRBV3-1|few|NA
CASSQGAQPQHF
TGTGCCAGCAGCCAGGGGGCTCAGCCCCAGCATTTT
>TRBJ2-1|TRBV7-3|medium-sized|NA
CASSPKTGTDRTF
TGTGCCAGCAGCCCTAAGACCGGGACCGACCGGACCTTC
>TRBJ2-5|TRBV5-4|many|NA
CASSLKTTARETQYF
TGTGCCAGCAGCTTGAAGACTACCGCTCGGGAGACCCAGTACTTC
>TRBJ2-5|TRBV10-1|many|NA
CASSDERGLMETQYF
TGCGCCAGCAGTGATGAGCGCGGTCTAATGGAGACCCAGTACTTC
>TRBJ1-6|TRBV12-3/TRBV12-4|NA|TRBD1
CASSRTGESPLHF
TGTGCCAGCTCGCGGACAGGGGAATCACCCCTCCACTTT
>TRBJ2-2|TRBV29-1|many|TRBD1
CSVEGQGAGELFF
TGCAGCGTTGAAGGTCAGGGGGCCGGGGAGCTGTTTTTT
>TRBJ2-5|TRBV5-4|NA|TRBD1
CASSTDRGWETQYF
TGTGCCAGCAGCACAGACAGGGGATGGGAGACCCAGTACTTC
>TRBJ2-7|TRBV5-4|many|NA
CASSLGNGAYEQYF
TGTGCCAGCAGCTTGGGGAATGGGGCCTACGAGCAGTACTTC
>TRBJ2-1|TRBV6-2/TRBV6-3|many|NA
CASSYGWDEQFF
TGTGCCAGCAGTTACGGTTGGGATGAGCAGTTCTTC
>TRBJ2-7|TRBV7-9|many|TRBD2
CASTPSGGPNEQYF
TGTGCCAGCACCCCAAGCGGGGGGCCGAACGAGCAGTACTTC
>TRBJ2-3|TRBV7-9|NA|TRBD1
CASSLILIRDSVTDTHYF
TGTGCCAGCAGCTTAATCTTAATCCGGGACAGTGTCACAGATACGCATTATTTT
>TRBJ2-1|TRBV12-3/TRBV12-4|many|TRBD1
CASSRQGGRNEQFF
TGTGCCAGCAGTCGACAGGGGGGACGGAATGAGCAGTTCTTC
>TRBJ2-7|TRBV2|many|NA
CASSDKPFGSGEQYF
TGTGCCAGCAGTGATAAGCCCTTTGGGAGTGGCGAGCAGTACTTC
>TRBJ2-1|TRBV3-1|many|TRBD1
CASSQDWGQGSYNEQFF
TGTGCCAGCAGCCAAGATTGGGGACAGGGTTCCTACAATGAGCAGTTCTTC
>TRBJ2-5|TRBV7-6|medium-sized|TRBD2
CASSLEVAGGLETQYF
TGTGCCAGCAGCTTAGAAGTAGCGGGAGGGTTAGAGACCCAGTACTTC
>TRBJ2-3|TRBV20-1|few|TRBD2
CSASLGLAGDTQYF
TGCAGTGCTAGTCTTGGACTAGCGGGGGATACGCAGTATTTT
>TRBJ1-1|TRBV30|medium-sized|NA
CAWSVKGYVEAFF
TGTGCCTGGAGTGTTAAAGGGTATGTTGAAGCTTTCTTT
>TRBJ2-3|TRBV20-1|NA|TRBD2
CSARDSGSGTDTQYF
TGCAGTGCTAGAGATAGCGGGAGTGGCACAGATACGCAGTATTTT
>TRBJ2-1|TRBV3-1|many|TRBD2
CASSQDAGAYNEQFF
TGTGCCAGCAGCCAAGACGCGGGGGCCTACAATGAGCAGTTCTTC
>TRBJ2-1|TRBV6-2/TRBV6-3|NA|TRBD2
CASSYWRLAGRNEQFF
TGTGCCAGCAGTTACTGGCGGCTAGCGGGACGAAATGAGCAGTTCTTC
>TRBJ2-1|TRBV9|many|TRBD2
CASSAPGLGEFVQFF
TGTGCCAGCAGCGCGCCGGGACTAGGAGAATTTGTGCAGTTCTTC
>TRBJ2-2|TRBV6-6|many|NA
CASRGPSGPGELFF
TGTGCCAGCAGGGGCCCTTCGGGCCCCGGGGAGCTGTTTTTT